A few counts support the clone carrying this T cell receptor beta chain. What it recognizes is unknown. The CDR3 sequence is 18 residues long. The V and J ends lost 7 bases and 1 base respectively, with 20 bases between them. The data were taken from a study of response to subunit inactivated influenza vaccine. Study-level results: Authors proposed each seasonal influenza vaccination draws in few new T cells.

From the RT-PCR reads, TCRdb called clonotypes with MiXCR, one entry per CDR3 protein. The sample lists more than 700,000 distinct CDR3 sequences; 20% to 25% were seen once. The specimen comprised PBMCs from blood, sampled about 5 days after vaccination. This chain links TRBV12-3 or TRBV12-4 with TRBJ2-6, with a possible D match to TRBD1 (6 bases). This TCR was recovered from a man between 50 and 59 years old who received an inactivated influenza vaccine. This CDR3 is CASIPGAGAGSGANVLTF. The CDR3 DNA reads as TGTGCCAGCATCCCAGGGGCAGGGGCAGGGTCTGGGGCCAACGTCCTGACTTTC.